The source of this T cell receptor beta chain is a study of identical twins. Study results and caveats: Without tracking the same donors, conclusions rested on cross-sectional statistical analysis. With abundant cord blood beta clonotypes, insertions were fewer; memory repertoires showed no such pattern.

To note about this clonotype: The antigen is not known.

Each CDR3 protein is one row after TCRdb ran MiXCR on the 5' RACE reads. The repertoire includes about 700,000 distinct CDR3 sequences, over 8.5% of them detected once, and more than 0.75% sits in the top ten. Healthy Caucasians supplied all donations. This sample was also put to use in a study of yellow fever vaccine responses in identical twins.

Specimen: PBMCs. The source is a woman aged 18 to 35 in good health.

CDR3 protein: CASSRYGGSTDTQYF. The CDR3 DNA reads as TGTGCCAGCAGCCGTTATGGGGGGAGCACAGATACGCAGTATTTT. The gene calls are TRBV7-2 and TRBJ2-3, with D possibly being TRBD2 (6 bases). Germline values: CDR1 SGHTA, CDR2 FQGNSA. CDR3 length: 15 amino acids. Trimming stripped 5 bases from V and 0 bases from J, with 12 bases between.